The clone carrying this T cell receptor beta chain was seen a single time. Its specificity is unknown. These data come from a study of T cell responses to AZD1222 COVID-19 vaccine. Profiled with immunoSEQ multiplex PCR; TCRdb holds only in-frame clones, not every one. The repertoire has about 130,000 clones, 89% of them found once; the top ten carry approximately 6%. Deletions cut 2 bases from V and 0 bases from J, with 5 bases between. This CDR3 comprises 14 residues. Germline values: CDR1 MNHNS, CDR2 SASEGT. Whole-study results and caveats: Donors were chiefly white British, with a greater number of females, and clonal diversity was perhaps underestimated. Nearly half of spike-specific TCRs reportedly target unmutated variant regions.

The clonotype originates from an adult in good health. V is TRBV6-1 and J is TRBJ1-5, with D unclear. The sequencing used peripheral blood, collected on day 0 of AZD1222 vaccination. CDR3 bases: TGTGCCAGCAGTGAACAGGATAGCAATCAGCCCCAGCATTTT. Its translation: CASSEQDSNQPQHF.